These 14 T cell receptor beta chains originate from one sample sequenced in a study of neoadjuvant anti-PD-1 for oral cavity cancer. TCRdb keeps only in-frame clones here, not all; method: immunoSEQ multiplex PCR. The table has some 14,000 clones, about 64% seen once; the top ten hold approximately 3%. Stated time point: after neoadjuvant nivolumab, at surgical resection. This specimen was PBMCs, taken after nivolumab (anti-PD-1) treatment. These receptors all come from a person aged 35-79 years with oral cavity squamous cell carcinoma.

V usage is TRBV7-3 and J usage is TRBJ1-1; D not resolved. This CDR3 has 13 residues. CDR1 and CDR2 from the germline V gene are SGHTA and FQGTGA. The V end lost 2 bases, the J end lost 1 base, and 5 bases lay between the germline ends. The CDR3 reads CASSLAGNTEAFF. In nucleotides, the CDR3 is TGTGCCAGCAGCTTAGCAGGGAACACTGAAGCTTTCTTT.

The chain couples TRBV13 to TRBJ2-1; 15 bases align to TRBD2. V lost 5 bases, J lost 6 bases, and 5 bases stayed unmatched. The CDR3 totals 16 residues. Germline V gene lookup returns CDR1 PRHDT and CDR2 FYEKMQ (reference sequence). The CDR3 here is CASSKGLAGGPNEQFF. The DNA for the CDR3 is TGTGCCAGCAGCAAGGGACTAGCGGGAGGCCCCAATGAGCAGTTCTTC.

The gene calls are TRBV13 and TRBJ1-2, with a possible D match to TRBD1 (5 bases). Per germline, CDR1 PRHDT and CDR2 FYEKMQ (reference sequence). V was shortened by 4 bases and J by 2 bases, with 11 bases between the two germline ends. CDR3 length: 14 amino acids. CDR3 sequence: CASSSGGENYGYTF. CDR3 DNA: TGTGCCAGCAGCTCTGGGGGGGAAAACTATGGCTACACCTTC.

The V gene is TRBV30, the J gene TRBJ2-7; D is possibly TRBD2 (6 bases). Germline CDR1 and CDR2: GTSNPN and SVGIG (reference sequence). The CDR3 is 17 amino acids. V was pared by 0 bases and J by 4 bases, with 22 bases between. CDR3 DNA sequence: TGTGCCTGGAGTGTACGGCGTGGAGGGAGAATTCAATACGAGCAGTACTTC. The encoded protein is CAWSVRRGGRIQYEQYF. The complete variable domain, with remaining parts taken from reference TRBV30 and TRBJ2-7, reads SQTIHQWPATLVQPVGSPLSLECTVEGTSNPNLYWYRQAAGRGLQLLFYSVGIGQISSEVPQNLSASRPQDRQFILSSKKLLLSDSGFYLCAWSVRRGGRIQYEQYFGPGTRLTVT.

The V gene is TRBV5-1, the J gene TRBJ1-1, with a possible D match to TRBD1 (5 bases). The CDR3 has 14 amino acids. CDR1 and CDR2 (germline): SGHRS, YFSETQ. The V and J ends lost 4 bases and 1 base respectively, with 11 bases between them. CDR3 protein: CASSARTGNTEAFF. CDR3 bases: TGCGCCAGCAGCGCGCGAACAGGGAACACTGAAGCTTTCTTT. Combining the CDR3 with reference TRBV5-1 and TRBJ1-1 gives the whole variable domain KAGVTQTPRYLIKTRGQQVTLSCSPISGHRSVSWYQQTPGQGLQFLFEYFSETQRNKGNFPGRFSGRQFSNSRSEMNVSTLELGDSALYLCASSARTGNTEAFFGQGTRLTVV.

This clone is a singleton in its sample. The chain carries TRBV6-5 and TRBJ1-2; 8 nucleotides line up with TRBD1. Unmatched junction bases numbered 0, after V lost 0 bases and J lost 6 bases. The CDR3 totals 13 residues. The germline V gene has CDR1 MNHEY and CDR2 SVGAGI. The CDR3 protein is CASSYSDRDGYTF. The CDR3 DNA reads TGTGCCAGCAGTTACTCGGACAGGGATGGCTACACCTTC.

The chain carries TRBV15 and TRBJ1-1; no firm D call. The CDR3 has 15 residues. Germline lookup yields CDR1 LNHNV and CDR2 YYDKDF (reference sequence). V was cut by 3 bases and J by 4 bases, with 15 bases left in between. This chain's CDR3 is CATSSQRAVVTEAFF. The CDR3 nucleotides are TGTGCCACCAGCAGTCAAAGGGCAGTGGTCACTGAAGCTTTCTTT.

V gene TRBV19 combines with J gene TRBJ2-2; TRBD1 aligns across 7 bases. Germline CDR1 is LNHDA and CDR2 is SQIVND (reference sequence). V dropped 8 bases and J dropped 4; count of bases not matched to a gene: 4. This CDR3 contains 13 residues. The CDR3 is CASDGQVTGELFF. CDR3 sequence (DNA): TGTGCCAGTGATGGACAGGTCACCGGGGAGCTGTTTTTT.

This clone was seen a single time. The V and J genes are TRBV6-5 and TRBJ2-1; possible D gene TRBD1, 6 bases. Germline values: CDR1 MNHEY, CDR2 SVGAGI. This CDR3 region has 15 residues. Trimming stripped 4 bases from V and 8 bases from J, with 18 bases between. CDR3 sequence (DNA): TGTGCCAGCAGTTCTCCGGGACAATGGGGCCATGAGCAGTTCTTC. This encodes CASSSPGQWGHEQFF.

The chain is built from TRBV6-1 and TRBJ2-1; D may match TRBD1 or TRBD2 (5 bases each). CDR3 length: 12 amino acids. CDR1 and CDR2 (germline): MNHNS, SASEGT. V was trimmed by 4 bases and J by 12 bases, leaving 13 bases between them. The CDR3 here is CASSAQARGQFF. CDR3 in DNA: TGTGCCAGCAGTGCACAGGCTCGGGGGCAGTTCTTC.

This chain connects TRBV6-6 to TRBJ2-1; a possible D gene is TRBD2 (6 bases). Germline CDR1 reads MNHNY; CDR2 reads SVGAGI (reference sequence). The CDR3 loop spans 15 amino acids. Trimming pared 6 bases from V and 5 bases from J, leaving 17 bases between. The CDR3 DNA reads TGTGCCAGCAGCCCGGGACTTAAAAACAACAATGAGCAGTTCTTC. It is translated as CASSPGLKNNNEQFF.

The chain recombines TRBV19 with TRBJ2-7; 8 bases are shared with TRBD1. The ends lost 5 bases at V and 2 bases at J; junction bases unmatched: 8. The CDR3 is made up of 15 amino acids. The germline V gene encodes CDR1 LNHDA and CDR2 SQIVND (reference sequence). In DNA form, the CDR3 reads TGTGCCAGTAGTGCCCAGGGGGCGGAACCCTACGAGCAGTACTTC. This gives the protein CASSAQGAEPYEQYF.

The CDR3 reads CASSVQQGVYGYTF. CDR3 nucleotides: TGTGCCAGCAGCGTACAACAGGGAGTCTATGGCTACACCTTC. The genes are TRBV11-2 and TRBJ1-2; D perhaps matches TRBD1 (6 bases). This CDR3 region has 14 residues. The ends were cut back, 5 bases at V and 4 bases at J, with 14 bases in the middle. Germline V CDR1 and CDR2: SGHAT, FQNNGV.

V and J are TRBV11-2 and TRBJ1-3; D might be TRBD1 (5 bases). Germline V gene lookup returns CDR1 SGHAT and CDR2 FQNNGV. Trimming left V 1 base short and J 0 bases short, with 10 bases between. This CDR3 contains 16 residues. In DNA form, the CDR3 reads TGTGCCAGCAGCTTAGGACAGCGTTTCTCTGGAAACACCATATATTTT. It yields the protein CASSLGQRFSGNTIYF.